This T cell receptor (beta chain) comes out of a study of blood T cell repertoires in COVID-19. Profiling relied on immunoSEQ multiplex PCR, and the TCRdb table lists in-frame clones only, not all of them. The sample includes roughly 55,000 clones, about 86% seen only once; the top ten take 12%. V lost 6 bases to trimming and J lost 7 bases, with 13 bases between them. This CDR3 spans 13 amino acids. The germline CDR1 and CDR2 sequences are MNHEY and SVGAGI. The sequenced sample consisted of peripheral blood. The sequence was obtained from a man between 65 and 85 years old with active COVID-19. The rearrangement uses TRBV6-5 and TRBJ1-5, with TRBD1 as a possible D gene (6 bases). The CDR3 DNA reads as TGTGCCAGCAGACAGGGATTGGGACAGCCCCAGCATTTT. Its protein is CASRQGLGQPQHF.